These 3 T cell receptor beta chains were all obtained from the same sample, sequenced in a study of cytomegalovirus exposure and HLA in healthy donors. The PCR was carried out with 60 Vbeta primers and 13 Jbeta primers. Only in-frame clones appear in the TCRdb table, and some are missing; sequencing was by immunoSEQ multiplex PCR. The sample has 130,000 to 150,000 clones, around 81% seen once. Sequencing was carried out using PBMCs. All receptors derive from a man aged 40-50 years in good health and CMV-seropositive.

The chain recombines TRBV18 with TRBJ1-1; D is uncertain. The V and J ends lost 6 bases and 0 bases respectively, with 11 bases between them. This CDR3 spans 14 amino acids. From germline, CDR1 is KGHSH and CDR2 LQKENI. CDR3 DNA: TGTGCCAGCTCGCCCGCCCAGATGAACACTGAAGCTTTCTTT. It translates to CASSPAQMNTEAFF.

This chain joins TRBV19 and TRBJ2-7; D ambiguous. Trimming removed 6 bases at V and 2 bases at J, with 14 bases between. This CDR3 is 14 amino acids long. Germline V lookup: CDR1 LNHDA, CDR2 SQIVND (reference sequence). CDR3 in DNA: TGTGCCAGTAGCTTTACGACTGTACCCTACGAGCAGTACTTC. Translated: CASSFTTVPYEQYF.

This chain uses TRBV18 with TRBJ1-2, with D unresolved. CDR1 and CDR2 (germline): KGHSH, LQKENI. The CDR3 runs to 13 residues. V shed 2 bases and J shed 4 bases, with 8 bases lying between them. The CDR3, as DNA: TGTGCCAGCTCACCAACGGGAGGCTATGGCTACACCTTC. It specifies CASSPTGGYGYTF.